This T cell receptor beta chain came from a study of OX40 agonist ivuxolimab in advanced cancers. Background on the study: An agonistic human IgG2 monoclonal antibody against OX40 (CD134) was given. All patients had ivuxolimab intravenously every 2 weeks at 0.01 to 10 mg/kg. Earlier anti-PD-1, anti-PD-L1 or anti-CTLA-4 therapy was permitted; 35% to 50% had received some.

Exclusion applied to patients with autoimmune disease history or systemic immunosuppression. TCRdb's copy holds only in-frame clones and misses some; the assay was immunoSEQ multiplex PCR. Of fewer than 25,000 clones listed, around 70% are singletons. Sequenced here: CD4+ or CD8+ T cells sorted from blood, sampled in a trial of the OX40 agonist ivuxolimab. The origin of this receptor is an adult with an advanced solid tumor such as melanoma, head and neck, liver or kidney cancer.

Here the CDR3 reads CASSEGGSYNEQFF. The DNA of the CDR3 is TGTGCCAGCAGTGAGGGCGGGAGTTACAATGAGCAGTTCTTC. This chain connects TRBV6-1 to TRBJ2-1, with 7 bases aligning to TRBD2. Trimming removed 3 bases from V and 4 bases from J; junction bases left unmatched: 3. Germline lookup yields CDR1 MNHNS and CDR2 SASEGT. The CDR3 loop spans 14 amino acids.